These 5 T cell receptor beta chains share one sample of origin, sequenced in a study of shared clonotypes between healthy human individuals. Here immunoSEQ multiplex PCR was the method, and the copy in TCRdb shows in-frame clones only, minus some. The repertoire consists of a few million clones, with around 90% occurring once and the leading ten covering roughly 0.13%. Sample: naive CD4+ T cells sorted from blood. This sample's subset: CD45RA+ positively selected. These receptors were collected from a man aged 18 to 35 in good health.

This sequence joins TRBV4-1 and TRBJ1-6; weak D call: TRBD1 (6 bases). This CDR3 region has 15 residues. Germline CDR1 is MGHRA and CDR2 is YSYEKL. V dropped 0 bases and J dropped 10 bases, with 13 bases sitting between them. The CDR3 bases are TGCGCCAGCAGCCAAGAAGGGGGGAAAGGATCACCCCTCCACTTT. The encoded protein is CASSQEGGKGSPLHF.

The rearrangement joins TRBV6-6 to TRBJ2-3, with 10 positions matching TRBD2. Germline V gene sequence: CDR1 MNHNY, CDR2 SVGAGI (reference sequence). The CDR3 extends over 15 amino acids. V lost 5 bases, J lost 1 base, and 3 bases stayed unmatched. The CDR3 region has the DNA TGTGCCAGCAGTCCCGGGACTAGCGGCACAGATACGCAGTATTTT. Residues: CASSPGTSGTDTQYF.

The V and J genes are TRBV7-2 and TRBJ2-1, with 10 bases fitting TRBD2. V gave up 2 bases and J gave up 8 bases; unmatched junction bases: 18. The CDR3 totals 19 residues. Germline V gives CDR1 SGHTA, CDR2 FQGNSA. CDR3 sequence (DNA): TGTGCCAGCAGCTTAAGCGGGAGGGCCTTAGGATACAATGGGGATGAGCAGTTCTTC. Its translation is CASSLSGRALGYNGDEQFF.

Regarding this clone: At one of its ends the junction is not consistent with the germline gene, which may arise from a read error. The chain links TRBV7-7 to TRBJ1-2; 12 nucleotides line up with TRBD1. The germline CDR1 and CDR2 sequences are SSHAT and FNYEAQ (reference sequence). CDR3 size: 18 residues. The CDR3 DNA is TGTGCTAGCAGCTACAACCCGGGACAGGGGGCTTATAACTATGGCTACACCTTC. It codes for CASSYNPGQGAYNYGYTF.

The chain employs TRBV7-2 and TRBJ2-5; 7 nucleotides match TRBD1. The V and J ends lost 4 bases and 5 bases, in that order; junction bases with no gene match: 4. In germline, CDR1 is SGHTA, CDR2 FQGNSA. CDR3 size: 13 residues. The CDR3 DNA sequence: TGTGCCAGCAGCTACCACAGGGGTGAGACCCAGTACTTC. Translating gives CASSYHRGETQYF.